The 23 T cell receptor beta chains in this list originate from one sample, sequenced in a study of cytomegalovirus exposure and HLA in healthy donors. Sequencing used immunoSEQ multiplex PCR; TCRdb keeps in-frame clones, though not all of them. The sample gives about 69,000 clones, approximately 96% of which show up once; roughly 5% is in the top ten. Sequencing input: PBMCs. The source of these receptors is a woman between 18 and 29 years old in good health and CMV-seropositive.

CDR3 loop: CASSLRGYEQFF. DNA for the CDR3: TGTGCCAGCAGCTTAAGGGGGTATGAGCAGTTCTTC. The V call is TRBV7-9, the J call TRBJ2-1; D perhaps matches TRBD1 (6 bases). The CDR3 sequence is 12 residues long. Germline V gene sequence: CDR1 SEHNR, CDR2 FQNEAQ (reference sequence). Trimming cost V 2 bases and J 8 bases, with 7 bases left between them.

This clone was counted a single time. This chain links TRBV14 with TRBJ2-1, with D maybe TRBD1 (6 bases). Per germline, CDR1 SGHDN and CDR2 FVKESK. The CDR3 extends over 14 amino acids. Trimming cost V 6 bases and J 6 bases, with 15 bases left between them. CDR3 nucleotide sequence: TGTGCCAGCAGTCCGGACAGAAGGAGCAATGAGCAGTTCTTC. Protein product: CASSPDRRSNEQFF.

V usage is TRBV7-2 and J usage is TRBJ2-7, with 7 nucleotides matching TRBD2. The V segment lost 0 bases and the J segment 1 base; nucleotides outside the gene matches: 3. CDR3 size: 15 residues. CDR1 is SGHTA, CDR2 FQGNSA, per germline. The CDR3, as DNA: TGTGCCAGCAGCTTAGCTTGGGGGGGATCCTACGAGCAGTACTTC. This sequence encodes CASSLAWGGSYEQYF.

This chain uses TRBV14 with TRBJ2-1, with D perhaps matching TRBD2 (5 bases). Between the trimmed V and J ends, which lost 0 bases and 15 bases, there was a span of 15 bases. The CDR3 sequence is 13 residues long. CDR1 and CDR2 (germline): SGHDN, FVKESK. The CDR3 loop reads CASSQDFNGVRFF. The CDR3 region has the DNA TGTGCCAGCAGCCAAGATTTCAACGGGGTTAGGTTCTTC.

This rearrangement joins TRBV6-1 to TRBJ2-7, with 8 bases that match TRBD2. V was pared by 4 bases and J by 0 bases, with 2 bases of the junction left unmatched. This CDR3 spans 14 amino acids. Germline assignment: CDR1 MNHNS and CDR2 SASEGT. The CDR3 coding sequence is TGTGCCAGCAGTGGACTAGCGAGCTCCTACGAGCAGTACTTC. It encodes CASSGLASSYEQYF.

The table lists this clone with a count of one. This sequence joins TRBV11-3 and TRBJ2-7, with 7 bases lining up with TRBD1. V lost 5 bases, J lost 2 bases, and 9 bases stayed unmatched. Germline lookup yields CDR1 SGHNT and CDR2 YENEEA. CDR3 size: 15 residues. CDR3 coding DNA: TGTGCCAGCAGCCCCGACAGGGAAAAGGCCTACGAGCAGTACTTC. As protein: CASSPDREKAYEQYF.

This clone was recorded only once. The V and J genes are TRBV4-2 and TRBJ1-4; D gene uncertain. Trimming left V 0 bases short and J 2 bases short, with 13 bases between. Germline CDR1 is LGHNA and CDR2 is YNFKEQ. This CDR3 comprises 17 residues. CDR3 sequence (DNA): TGTGCCAGCAGCCAAGATTGGATAAGCAGGACTAATGAAAAACTGTTTTTT. Translated, it gives CASSQDWISRTNEKLFF.

This rearrangement joins TRBV27 to TRBJ2-5, with D possibly TRBD2 on 6 matching bases. CDR1 is MNHEY, CDR2 SMNVEV, per germline (reference sequence). The length of the CDR3 is 14 residues. Trimming stripped 2 bases from V and 9 bases from J, with 16 bases between. CDR3 sequence: CASSLRGWREAQYF. The CDR3 region has the DNA TGTGCCAGCAGTTTACGGGGGTGGAGGGAAGCCCAGTACTTC.

This sequence joins TRBV4-3 and TRBJ2-3; 8 bases are shared with TRBD1. After removal of 1 base from V and 4 bases from J, the junction contained 4 bases not matched to a gene. This CDR3 has 15 amino acids. CDR1 and CDR2 (germline): LGHNA, YSLEER. The CDR3 sequence: CASSQARGRSDTQYF. CDR3 nucleotide sequence: TGCGCCAGCAGCCAAGCCAGGGGGCGCTCAGATACGCAGTATTTT.

This chain connects TRBV7-2 to TRBJ2-6, with 7 nucleotides matching TRBD2. V lost 1 base to trimming and J lost 4 bases; unmatched junction nucleotides: 10. The CDR3 is 18 residues long. CDR1 and CDR2 from the germline V gene are SGHTA and FQGNSA. The CDR3 is CASSLVGGRGSGANVLTF. CDR3 coding DNA: TGTGCCAGCAGCTTAGTTGGAGGGCGGGGGTCGGGGGCCAACGTCCTGACTTTC.

The chain employs TRBV10-3 and TRBJ2-2; D not resolved. V lost 9 bases to trimming and J lost 0 bases, with 8 bases between them. CDR1 is ENHRY and CDR2 is SYGVKD in the germline V gene. The CDR3 has 13 residues. CDR3 loop: CAMTGTNTGELFF. The CDR3 DNA is TGTGCCATGACTGGCACGAACACCGGGGAGCTGTTTTTT.

The chain uses TRBV9 and TRBJ2-3, with 13 bases identical to TRBD2. V shed 4 bases, J shed 5 bases, and the junction held 7 bases outside the gene matches. This CDR3 has 16 amino acids. Germline V gene sequence: CDR1 SGDLS, CDR2 YYNGEE. In DNA form, the CDR3 reads TGTGCCAGCAGCAAAGGACTAGCGGGAGATCAAGATACGCAGTATTTT. It codes for CASSKGLAGDQDTQYF.

This chain connects TRBV15 to TRBJ1-1; 10 bases are shared with TRBD1. The germline V gene encodes CDR1 LNHNV and CDR2 YYDKDF (reference sequence). V lost 5 bases and J lost 4; bases outside the gene matches: 1. The CDR3 runs 13 residues. CDR3 residues: CATSGTGVTEAFF. As DNA, the CDR3 is TGTGCCACCAGCGGGACAGGGGTCACTGAAGCTTTCTTT.

The chain joins TRBV11-1 to TRBJ2-1; 9 nucleotides match TRBD2. Germline CDR1 reads SGHAT; CDR2 reads FQDESV (reference sequence). This CDR3 is built from 16 residues. V dropped 6 bases and J dropped 4; count of bases not matched to a gene: 10. CDR3 in DNA: TGTGCCAGCAGGGAATCTAGCGGGATATTTTACAATGAGCAGTTCTTC. It specifies CASRESSGIFYNEQFF.

The chain couples TRBV29-1 to TRBJ2-1; 9 bases are shared with TRBD2. Germline V gives CDR1 SQVTM, CDR2 ANQGSEA. The CDR3 totals 18 residues. J was trimmed by 0 bases and V by 2 bases; bases with no gene match: 11. CDR3 sequence: CSVEKVISGRLSYNEQFF. The CDR3, as DNA: TGCAGCGTTGAAAAGGTAATTAGCGGGAGACTCTCCTACAATGAGCAGTTCTTC.

The chain joins TRBV6-6 to TRBJ1-4; 8 bases are shared with TRBD1. This CDR3 has 15 amino acids. Unmatched junction bases numbered 8, after V lost 6 bases and J lost 5 bases. Germline V gene sequence: CDR1 MNHNY, CDR2 SVGAGI (reference sequence). The CDR3 sequence: CASRGTTGVNEKLFF. The DNA for the CDR3 is TGTGCCAGCAGAGGGACGACAGGGGTAAATGAAAAACTGTTTTTT.

Written as DNA, the CDR3 is TGTGCCAGTAGTATGATGGACAACCAAGAGACCCAGTACTTC. Translation gives CASSMMDNQETQYF. This sequence joins TRBV19 and TRBJ2-5; D is perhaps TRBD1 (5 bases). This CDR3 is 14 amino acids long. The V and J ends lost 3 bases and 0 bases respectively, with 8 bases between them. Germline-derived CDR1 and CDR2 are LNHDA and SQIVND (reference sequence).

The genes are TRBV18 and TRBJ1-1; TRBD1 agrees at 11 bases. The CDR3 has 15 residues. The germline gives CDR1 KGHSH, CDR2 LQKENI. V was clipped by 2 bases and J by 2 bases; unmatched bases: 1. CDR3 bases: TGTGCCAGCTCACCAGGACAGGGGGCCAACACTGAAGCTTTCTTT. As protein: CASSPGQGANTEAFF.

The chain has TRBV19 and TRBJ2-1; TRBD2 matches 8 bases. The CDR3 sequence is 14 residues long. Germline CDR1 and CDR2: LNHDA and SQIVND (reference sequence). Trimming removed 6 bases from V and 0 bases from J; junction bases left unmatched: 1. CDR3 sequence reads: CASRSGSSYNEQFF. For the CDR3, the DNA is TGTGCCAGTAGGAGCGGGAGCTCCTACAATGAGCAGTTCTTC.

V is TRBV18 and J is TRBJ2-7, with TRBD2 matching over 11 bases. Germline assignment: CDR1 KGHSH and CDR2 LQKENI. The CDR3 spans 15 residues. The ends lost 1 base at V and 1 base at J; junction bases unmatched: 0. Written as DNA, the CDR3 is TGTGCCAGCTCACCACGGACTAGCGGGTCCTACGAGCAGTACTTC. This translates into CASSPRTSGSYEQYF.

The chain links TRBV5-1 to TRBJ1-5; 7 positions agree with TRBD1. With 4 bases clipped from V and 3 bases from J, the junction kept 4 bases outside the gene matches. The length of the CDR3 is 14 residues. The germline V gene has CDR1 SGHRS and CDR2 YFSETQ. The CDR3 DNA reads as TGCGCCAGCAGCGCGACAGGGCCCAATCAGCCCCAGCATTTT. Translated: CASSATGPNQPQHF.

There are a few counts of this clone. V gene TRBV6-6 combines with J gene TRBJ2-5, with TRBD1 identical over 9 bases. The J segment lost 5 bases and the V segment lost 2 bases, leaving 9 bases of the junction unmatched. The CDR3 has 16 residues. Germline V gives CDR1 MNHNY, CDR2 SVGAGI (reference sequence). DNA of the CDR3: TGTGCCAGCAGTTACCCGACCGGGACAGGGCGTGAGACCCAGTACTTC. Its translation: CASSYPTGTGRETQYF.

V gene TRBV28 combines with J gene TRBJ2-5; the D is unclear. The germline gives CDR1 MDHEN, CDR2 SYDVKM. V was cut by 5 bases and J by 2 bases, with 12 bases left in between. This CDR3 spans 14 amino acids. The CDR3 coding sequence is TGTGCCAGCAGTCTCACCAGACAACAAGAGACCCAGTACTTC. The encoded protein is CASSLTRQQETQYF.